The T cell receptor beta chain under discussion was sequenced for a study of Ad26.COV2.S vaccination and SARS-CoV-2 variants. Background on the study: The COV1001 Ad26.COV2.S trial arm included the donor. Into the muscle, Ad26.COV2.S was dosed once or twice, 56 days apart.

Sample treatment: roughly 19 received Ad26.COV2.S at low or high dose, single or two shots; roughly 5 received placebo; per-sample allocation not given. Sampling was done on day 63 after the first vaccine or placebo injection. An 18-55-year-old adult in Boston served as donor. The ends were cut back, 0 bases at V and 1 base at J, with 6 bases in the middle. This CDR3 comprises 14 residues. CDR1 is MRHNA and CDR2 is SNTAGT in the germline V gene. TCRdb keeps only in-frame clones here, not all; method: immunoSEQ multiplex PCR. The sample contains 400,000 to 450,000 clones, about nine tenths of which appear only once.

V and J are TRBV6-4 and TRBJ1-1; no reliable D call. This receptor was taken from a person between 18 and 59 years old who received the Ad26.COV2.S COVID-19 vaccine or a placebo. Here the sequenced sample was peripheral blood, taken in a trial of Ad26.COV2.S vaccine versus placebo. The CDR3 is CASSDSGKNTEAFF. The CDR3 nucleotides are TGTGCCAGCAGTGACTCGGGCAAGAACACTGAAGCTTTCTTT.